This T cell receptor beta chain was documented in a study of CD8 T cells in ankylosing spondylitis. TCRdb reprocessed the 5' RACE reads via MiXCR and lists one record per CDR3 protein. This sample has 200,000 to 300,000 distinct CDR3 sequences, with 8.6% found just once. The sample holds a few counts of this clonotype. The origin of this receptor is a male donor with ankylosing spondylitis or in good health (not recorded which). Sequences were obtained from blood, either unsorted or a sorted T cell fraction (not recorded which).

The CDR3 here is CASSFRPGQGTGELFF. CDR3 nucleotide sequence: TGCGCCAGCAGCTTTCGACCGGGACAGGGGACCGGGGAGCTGTTTTTT. The rearrangement links TRBV5-1 to TRBJ2-2; 10 bases fit TRBD1. CDR1 and CDR2 (germline): SGHRS, YFSETQ. The CDR3 is 16 amino acids. The V gene end was trimmed by 2 bases and the J gene end by 5 bases; junction bases not matched to a gene: 6.